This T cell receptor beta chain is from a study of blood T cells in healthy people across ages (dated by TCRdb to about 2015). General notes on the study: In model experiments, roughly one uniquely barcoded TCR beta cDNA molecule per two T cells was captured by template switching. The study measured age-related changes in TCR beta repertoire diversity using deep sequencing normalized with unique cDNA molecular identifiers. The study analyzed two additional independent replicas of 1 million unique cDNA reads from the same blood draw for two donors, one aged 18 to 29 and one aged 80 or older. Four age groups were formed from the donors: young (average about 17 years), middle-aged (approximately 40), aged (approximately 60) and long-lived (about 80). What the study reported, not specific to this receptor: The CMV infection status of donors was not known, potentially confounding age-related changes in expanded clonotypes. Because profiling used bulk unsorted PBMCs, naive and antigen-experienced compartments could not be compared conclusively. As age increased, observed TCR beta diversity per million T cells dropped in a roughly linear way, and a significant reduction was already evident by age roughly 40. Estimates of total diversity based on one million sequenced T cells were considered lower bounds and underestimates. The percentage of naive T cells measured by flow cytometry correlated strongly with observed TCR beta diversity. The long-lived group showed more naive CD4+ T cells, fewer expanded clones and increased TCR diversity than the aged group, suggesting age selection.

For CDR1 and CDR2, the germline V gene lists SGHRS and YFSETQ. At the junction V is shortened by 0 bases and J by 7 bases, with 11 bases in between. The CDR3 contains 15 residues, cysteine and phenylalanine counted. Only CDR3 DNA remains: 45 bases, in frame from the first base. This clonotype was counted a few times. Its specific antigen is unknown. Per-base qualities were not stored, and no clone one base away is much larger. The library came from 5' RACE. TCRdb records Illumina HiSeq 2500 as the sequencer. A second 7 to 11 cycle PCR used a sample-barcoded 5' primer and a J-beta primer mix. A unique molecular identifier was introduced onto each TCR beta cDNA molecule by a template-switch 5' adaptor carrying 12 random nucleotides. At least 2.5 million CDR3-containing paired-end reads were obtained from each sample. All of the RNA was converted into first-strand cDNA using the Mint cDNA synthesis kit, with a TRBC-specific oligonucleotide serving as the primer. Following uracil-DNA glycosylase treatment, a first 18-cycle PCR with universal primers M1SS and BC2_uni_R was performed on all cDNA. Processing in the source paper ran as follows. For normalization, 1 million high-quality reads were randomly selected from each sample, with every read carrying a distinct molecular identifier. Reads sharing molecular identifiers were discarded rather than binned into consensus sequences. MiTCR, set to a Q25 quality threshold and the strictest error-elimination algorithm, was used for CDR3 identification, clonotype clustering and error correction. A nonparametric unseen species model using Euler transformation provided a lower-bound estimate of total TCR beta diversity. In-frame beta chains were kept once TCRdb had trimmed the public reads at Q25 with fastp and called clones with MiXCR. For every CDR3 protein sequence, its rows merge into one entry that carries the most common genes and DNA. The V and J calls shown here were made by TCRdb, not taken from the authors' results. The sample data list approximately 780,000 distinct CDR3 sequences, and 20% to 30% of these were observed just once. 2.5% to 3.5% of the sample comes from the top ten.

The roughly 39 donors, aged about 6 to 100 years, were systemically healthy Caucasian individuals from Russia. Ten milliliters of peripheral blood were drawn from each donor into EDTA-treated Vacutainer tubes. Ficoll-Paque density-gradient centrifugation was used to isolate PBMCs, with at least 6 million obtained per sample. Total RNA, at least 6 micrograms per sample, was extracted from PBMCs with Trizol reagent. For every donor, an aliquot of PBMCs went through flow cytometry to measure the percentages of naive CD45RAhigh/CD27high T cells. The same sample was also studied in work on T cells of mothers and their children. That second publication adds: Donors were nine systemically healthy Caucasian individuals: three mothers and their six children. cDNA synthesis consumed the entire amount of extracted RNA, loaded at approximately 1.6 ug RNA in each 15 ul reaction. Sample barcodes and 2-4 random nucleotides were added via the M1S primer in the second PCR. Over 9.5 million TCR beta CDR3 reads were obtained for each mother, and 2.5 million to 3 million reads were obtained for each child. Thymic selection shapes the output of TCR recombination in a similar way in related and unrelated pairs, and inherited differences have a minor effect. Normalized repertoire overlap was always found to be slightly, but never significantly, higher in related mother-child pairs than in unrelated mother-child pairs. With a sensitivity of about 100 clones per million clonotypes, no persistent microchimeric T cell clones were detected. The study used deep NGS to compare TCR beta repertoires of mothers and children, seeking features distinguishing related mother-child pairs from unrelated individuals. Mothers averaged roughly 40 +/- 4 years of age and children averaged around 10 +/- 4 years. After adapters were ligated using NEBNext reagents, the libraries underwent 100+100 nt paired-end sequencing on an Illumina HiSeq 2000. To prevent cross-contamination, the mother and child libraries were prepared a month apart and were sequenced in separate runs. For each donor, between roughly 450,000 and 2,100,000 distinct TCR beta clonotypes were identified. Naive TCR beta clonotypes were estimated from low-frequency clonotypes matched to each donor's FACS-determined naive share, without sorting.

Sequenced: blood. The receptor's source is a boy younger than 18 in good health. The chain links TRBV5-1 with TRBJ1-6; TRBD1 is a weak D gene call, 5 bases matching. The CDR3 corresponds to CASSLEQVWNSPLHF. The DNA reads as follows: TGCGCCAGCAGCTTGGAACAGGTGTGGAATTCACCCCTCCACTTT.